The 24 T cell receptor beta chains below were found in one sample sequenced in a study of Ad26.COV2.S vaccination and SARS-CoV-2 variants (dated by TCRdb to the early 2020s). Library preparation was by the immunoSEQ multiplex PCR assay. The clones in this table, taken by TCRdb from immuneACCESS, are in-frame only. Not every clone is retained; where verified, under half of the shortfall comes from an unresolved V gene, and the cause of the rest is unknown. The sample records 97,000 or so clones, 80% of which are singletons. 17% of the sample is held by the ten biggest clonotypes. The label giving this sample's time point can be read as: individuals recovered from natural SARS-CoV-2 infection. The specimen comprised peripheral blood, sampled after recovery from COVID-19. These receptors were obtained from a human donor who had recovered from COVID-19.

The CDR3 DNA reads as TGTGCCAGCAGTTTCCCGCCCGAGAACACTGAAGCTTTCTTT. Translated, it gives CASSFPPENTEAFF. This sequence joins TRBV28 and TRBJ1-1, with D unresolved. Germline-derived CDR1 and CDR2 are MDHEN and SYDVKM. The CDR3 is made up of 14 amino acids. V lost 3 bases and J 1 base, leaving 9 bases between the germline ends.

This chain joins TRBV3-1 (or the pseudogene TRBV3-2) and TRBJ1-2, with 8 bases fitting TRBD1. V gave up 4 bases and J gave up 6 bases; unmatched junction bases: 4. The CDR3 is made up of 13 amino acids. From germline, CDR1 is LGHDT and CDR2 YNNKEL (reference sequence). CDR3 nucleotides: TGTGCCAGCAGCCCGGGACAGGCTAATGGCTACACCTTC. It encodes CASSPGQANGYTF.

The V gene is TRBV19, the J gene TRBJ1-5; 12 bases map to TRBD1. From germline, CDR1 is LNHDA and CDR2 SQIVND (reference sequence). V was clipped by 9 bases and J by 7 bases; unmatched bases: 13. The CDR3 is 16 amino acids. CDR3 region: CASNAPGQGARQPQHF. The CDR3 DNA reads TGTGCCAGCAATGCGCCGGGACAGGGGGCGAGACAGCCCCAGCATTTT.

This chain connects TRBV29-1 to TRBJ2-5, with TRBD1 matching over 9 bases. Germline lookup yields CDR1 SQVTM and CDR2 ANQGSEA. With V trimmed by 6 bases and J by 7 bases, 9 bases remained unmatched. CDR3 length: 13 amino acids. The CDR3 region is CSVAGTGSATQYF. The CDR3 DNA follows: TGCAGCGTGGCCGGGACAGGGTCCGCGACCCAGTACTTC.

J is TRBJ2-3 and V is TRBV13, with 10 bases aligning to TRBD1. Germline trimming cut 3 bases from V and 2 bases from J; bases unmatched to any gene: 5. This CDR3 comprises 16 residues. CDR1 PRHDT and CDR2 FYEKMQ come from the germline V gene (reference sequence). The CDR3 sequence: CASSLGTGASTDTQYF. The CDR3 bases are TGTGCCAGCAGCTTGGGGACAGGGGCGTCCACAGATACGCAGTATTTT.

The sample holds a few counts of this clone. The chain uses TRBV3-1 (or the pseudogene TRBV3-2) and TRBJ1-1; no clear D gene. Between the trimmed V and J ends, which lost 0 bases and 4 bases, there was a span of 3 bases. CDR1 and CDR2 from the germline V gene are LGHDT and YNNKEL (reference sequence). CDR3 size: 12 residues. This CDR3 reads CASSQEGTEAFF. Here the CDR3 DNA reads TGTGCCAGCAGCCAAGAGGGCACTGAAGCTTTCTTT.

The rearrangement joins TRBV4-1 to TRBJ2-5; perhaps D is TRBD1 or TRBD2 (5 bases each). Germline V gene sequence: CDR1 MGHRA, CDR2 YSYEKL. Trimming removed 4 bases at V and 2 bases at J, with 14 bases between. The CDR3 has 15 residues. CDR3 sequence: CASSRGTSVQETQYF. Written as DNA, the CDR3 is TGCGCCAGCAGCCGAGGGACCTCGGTACAAGAGACCCAGTACTTC.

The chain uses TRBV6-2 or TRBV6-3 and TRBJ2-1; D is unclear. The CDR3 totals 14 residues. V lost 0 bases to trimming and J lost 12 bases, with 15 bases between them. Germline values: CDR1 MNHEY, CDR2 SVGEGT. This CDR3 is CASSYSPDPPRQFF. The DNA for the CDR3 is TGTGCCAGCAGTTACTCTCCGGACCCGCCACGGCAGTTCTTC.

The J gene is TRBJ1-1, the V gene TRBV9, with D unresolved. From germline, CDR1 is SGDLS and CDR2 YYNGEE. With 3 bases removed from V and 4 bases from J, the gap between germline ends came to 16 bases. The CDR3 runs 15 residues. CDR3 nucleotides: TGTGCCAGCAGCGAGACCTTTGGGGAGGGCACTGAAGCTTTCTTT. This codes for CASSETFGEGTEAFF. Variable domain in full (rest from reference TRBV9 and TRBJ1-1): DSGVTQTPKHLITATGQRVTLRCSPRSGDLSVYWYQQSLDQGLQFLIQYYNGEERAKGNILERFSAQQFPDLHSELNLSSLELGDSALYFCASSETFGEGTEAFFGQGTRLTVV.

This chain uses TRBV5-5 with TRBJ2-2; the D gene is possibly TRBD1 (6 bases). Germline values: CDR1 SGHKS, CDR2 YYEKEE (reference sequence). The V end lost 5 bases, the J end lost 0 bases, and 11 bases lay between the germline ends. This CDR3 is built from 15 residues. CDR3 DNA sequence: TGTGCCAGCAGGCCACAGGGTTCGAACACCGGGGAGCTGTTTTTT. It encodes CASRPQGSNTGELFF.

The chain carries TRBV9 and TRBJ1-6; D is ambiguous. V lost 0 bases and J 7 bases, leaving 8 bases between the germline ends. In germline, CDR1 is SGDLS, CDR2 YYNGEE. This CDR3 has 14 residues. The CDR3 region is CASSVEHPNSPLHF. For the CDR3, the DNA is TGTGCCAGCAGCGTAGAACACCCAAATTCACCCCTCCACTTT.

This sequence joins TRBV13 and TRBJ1-2; D is unresolved. CDR1 is PRHDT and CDR2 is FYEKMQ in the germline V gene (reference sequence). The CDR3 has 14 amino acids. The V end lost 4 bases, the J end lost 2 bases, and 11 bases lay between the germline ends. CDR3 protein: CASSSDQSNYGYTF. The CDR3 DNA reads as TGTGCCAGCAGCTCGGATCAGAGCAACTATGGCTACACCTTC.

This clone was counted once. V is TRBV11-3 and J is TRBJ2-7; maybe TRBD2 (6 bases). CDR1 is SGHNT, CDR2 YENEEA, per germline. The CDR3 sequence is 15 residues long. Trimming removed 5 bases at V and 3 bases at J, with 17 bases between. This CDR3 reads CASSNGSSDYYEQYF. CDR3 coding DNA: TGTGCCAGCAGCAACGGGAGTAGCGATTACTACGAGCAGTACTTC.

This sequence joins TRBV4-1 and TRBJ2-5, with D uncertain. The V end lost 0 bases, the J end lost 9 bases, and 14 bases lay between the germline ends. The CDR3 has 14 residues. Germline values: CDR1 MGHRA, CDR2 YSYEKL. CDR3 nucleotides: TGCGCCAGCAGCCAAGATACGGCTACCAGAGCCCAGTACTTC. Translated, it gives CASSQDTATRAQYF.

The chain carries TRBV27 and TRBJ1-5; tentative D call: TRBD1 (5 bases). The germline CDR1 and CDR2 sequences are MNHEY and SMNVEV (reference sequence). Trimming removed 5 bases from V and 3 bases from J, with 17 bases in between. This CDR3 comprises 16 residues. CDR3 DNA sequence: TGTGCCAGCAGTAAGATACCACGACAGAACAATCAGCCCCAGCATTTT. Translating it yields CASSKIPRQNNQPQHF.

A single count supports this clone. The rearrangement links TRBV5-4 to TRBJ2-5, with 8 nucleotides matching TRBD1. CDR1 is SGHNT, CDR2 YYREEE, per germline (reference sequence). The CDR3 is 16 residues long. J lost 5 bases, V lost 3 bases, and 12 bases had no gene match. The CDR3 protein is CASSSFSGTGYETQYF. CDR3 bases: TGTGCCAGCAGCTCGTTTTCCGGGACAGGTTATGAGACCCAGTACTTC. Full variable domain (missing parts from reference TRBV5-4 and TRBJ2-5): ETGVTQSPTHLIKTRGQQVTLRCSSQSGHNTVSWYQQALGQGPQFIFQYYREEENGRGNFPPRFSGLQFPNYSSELNVNALELDDSALYLCASSSFSGTGYETQYFGPGTRLLVL.

This clone was seen only once. The chain carries TRBV5-1 and TRBJ2-1; tentative D call: TRBD1 (5 bases). The germline V gene encodes CDR1 SGHRS and CDR2 YFSETQ. The V end was cut by 7 bases, the J end by 0 bases, with 11 bases between. The length of the CDR3 is 14 residues. The CDR3 is CASYDSSSYNEQFF. CDR3 bases: TGCGCCAGCTACGACAGTAGCTCCTACAATGAGCAGTTCTTC.

This chain joins TRBV14 and TRBJ2-1; D not resolved. CDR1 is SGHDN, CDR2 FVKESK, per germline. V dropped 5 bases and J dropped 0 bases, with 20 bases sitting between them. This CDR3 has 18 residues. The DNA for the CDR3 is TGTGCCAGCAGCAAAACCTACATCGCTAAGAGCTCCTACAATGAGCAGTTCTTC. Its protein is CASSKTYIAKSSYNEQFF. Based on the CDR3 plus reference TRBV14 and TRBJ2-1, the full variable domain is EAGVTQFPSHSVIEKGQTVTLRCDPISGHDNLYWYRRVMGKEIKFLLHFVKESKQDESGMPNNRFLAERTGGTYSTLKVQPAELEDSGVYFCASSKTYIAKSSYNEQFFGPGTRLTVL.

The genes are TRBV6-4 and TRBJ2-6; D gene ambiguous. Trimming removed 5 bases at V and 1 base at J, with 12 bases between. The length of the CDR3 is 16 residues. From germline, CDR1 is MRHNA and CDR2 SNTAGT. CDR3 DNA sequence: TGTGCCAGCAGTCCGTTCGGCGGATCTGGGGCCAACGTCCTGACTTTC. Protein product: CASSPFGGSGANVLTF.

The chain joins TRBV11-2 to TRBJ2-5; D not resolved. CDR1 is SGHAT, CDR2 FQNNGV, per germline. The CDR3 has 13 amino acids. Deletions cut 0 bases from V and 4 bases from J, with 6 bases between. The DNA for the CDR3 is TGTGCCAGCAGCTTAGATAGTTTAGAGACCCAGTACTTC. Translated: CASSLDSLETQYF.

The chain joins TRBV19 to TRBJ1-5; no definite D call. V lost 4 bases, J lost 7 bases, and 11 bases lay in between. This CDR3 comprises 13 residues. Germline V lookup: CDR1 LNHDA, CDR2 SQIVND (reference sequence). Written as DNA, the CDR3 is TGTGCCAGTAGTACCGGGCCTTACCAGCCCCAGCATTTT. It codes for CASSTGPYQPQHF.

The V and J genes are TRBV7-2 and TRBJ2-5, with TRBD2 as a possible D gene (5 bases). From germline, CDR1 is SGHTA and CDR2 FQGNSA. The CDR3 totals 12 residues. The V end lost 6 bases, the J end lost 11 bases, and 16 bases lay between the germline ends. CDR3 sequence: CASRSLSGMQYF. CDR3 DNA sequence: TGTGCCAGCAGGTCTCTATCGGGGATGCAGTACTTC.

The chain carries TRBV19 and TRBJ1-5, with a weak D call TRBD1 (5 bases). Germline V gene sequence: CDR1 LNHDA, CDR2 SQIVND (reference sequence). The CDR3 is made up of 14 amino acids. Trimming removed 3 bases at V and 6 bases at J, with 12 bases between. Written as DNA, the CDR3 is TGTGCCAGTAGTATTTCCTCGGGGGGTCAGCCCCAGCATTTT. It codes for CASSISSGGQPQHF.

The rearrangement uses TRBV5-4 and TRBJ1-2, with a tentative D call TRBD1 (5 bases). Deletions cut 4 bases from V and 8 bases from J, with 27 bases between. The CDR3 totals 17 residues. From germline, CDR1 is SGHNT and CDR2 YYREEE (reference sequence). The CDR3 bases are TGTGCCAGCAGCCACGACGGGACGGCCGGTCACCCTCGGGGCTACACCTTC. It encodes CASSHDGTAGHPRGYTF.